This paragraph covers one TCR beta chain sequence. The data originate from a study of technical replicates of blood from a handful of donors. The germline CDR1 and CDR2 sequences are LGHNA and YSLEER. The CDR3 contains 15 residues. V shed 1 base and J shed 0 bases, with 7 bases lying between them. Data came from immunoSEQ multiplex PCR; TCRdb stores just in-frame clones and leaves some out. The data show about 82,000 clones, with over 90% seen just once and about 0.39% held by the top ten. The V gene is TRBV4-3, the J gene TRBJ2-1, with D hard to call. Specimen: T cells isolated from PBMCs. This TCR was sampled from a human donor in good health. CDR3 region: CASSQGAVSYNEQFF. CDR3 DNA sequence: TGCGCCAGCAGCCAAGGGGCAGTCTCCTACAATGAGCAGTTCTTC.